This T cell receptor beta chain was documented in a study of OX40 agonist ivuxolimab in advanced cancers. V shed 1 base, J shed 7 bases, and the junction held 10 bases outside the gene matches. CDR1 and CDR2 (germline): SEHNR, FQNEAQ (reference sequence). CDR3 length: 16 residues. The assay was immunoSEQ multiplex PCR, and TCRdb's table has in-frame clones only and misses some. This sample has about 31,000 clones, with around three quarters found just once. The chain employs TRBV7-9 and TRBJ1-2, with 9 bases matching TRBD1. This TCR derives from an adult with an advanced solid tumor such as melanoma, head and neck, liver or kidney cancer. This specimen was CD4+ or CD8+ T cells sorted from blood, taken in a trial of the OX40 agonist ivuxolimab. The CDR3 loop reads CASSLVGGTGKSGYTF. For the CDR3, the DNA is TGTGCCAGCAGCTTAGTGGGCGGGACAGGGAAGTCTGGCTACACCTTC.